This TCR beta chain appears in the sequencing data of a study of tumor-infiltrating lymphocytes in primary liver carcinoma. Germline values: CDR1 SGHKS, CDR2 YYEKEE (reference sequence). The CDR3 is 14 amino acids. V was trimmed by 2 bases and J by 5 bases, leaving 13 bases between them. Starting material for RNA and DNA co-extraction consisted of about 20-30 mg of unsorted bulk tissue. Starting from approximately 500 ng of total RNA, TCR beta cDNA was produced with a primer in the constant region. Amplification in three nested multiplex PCR rounds with slightly modified ARM-PCR gave rise to TCR beta libraries. Forward primers for TRBV1-TRBV30 and a C-beta reverse primer served the first two PCR rounds, at around 11 cycles each. TCRdb reanalysed the multiplex PCR reads using MiXCR and keeps one entry per CDR3 protein. The table shows 100,000 to 120,000 distinct CDR3 sequences, with roughly 85% occurring only once.

The chain has TRBV5-5 and TRBJ1-1, with a possible D match to TRBD1 (6 bases). Sequenced sample: liver tumor tissue from sampling region 3. Subset here: tumor region T3, left-lateral pole. The receptor's source is a man in his forties or fifties with primary liver carcinoma and hepatitis B virus infection. This chain's CDR3 is CASSLYYRETEAFF. In DNA, the CDR3 is TGTGCCAGCAGCTTATACTACAGGGAGACTGAAGCTTTCTTT.